This TCR beta chain emerged from a study of shared clonotypes between healthy human individuals. The study's findings and limits: Despite large depth, sorted-subset datasets appeared incompletely sequenced. Compared with memory subsets, naive subsets generally had larger estimated richness.

Method: immunoSEQ multiplex PCR; TCRdb's copy keeps in-frame clones and lacks some. The sample consists of roughly 530,000 clones, about 96% of them appearing once. A word on this clone: The antigen is undetermined.

This CDR3 has 14 residues. V was pared by 2 bases and J by 4 bases, with 11 bases between. Germline lookup yields CDR1 MDHEN and CDR2 SYDVKM. The chain couples TRBV28 to TRBJ1-2; a possible D gene is TRBD1 (5 bases). The sample comprised naive CD4+ T cells sorted from blood. Noted subset: CD45RA+ positively selected. The sequence derives from a woman aged 25-40 years in good health. The CDR3 spells CASSLTGPRYGYTF. CDR3 in DNA: TGTGCCAGCAGTTTAACAGGACCCCGCTATGGCTACACCTTC.